A selection of T cell receptor beta chains follows, all from one sample in a study of CD8 T cells in ankylosing spondylitis. One entry per CDR3 protein, called by TCRdb with MiXCR from the 5' RACE reads. Here the sample spans 200,000 or so distinct CDR3 sequences, roughly 13% being singletons. The sample consisted of blood, either unsorted or a sorted T cell fraction (not recorded which). These receptors came from a female donor with ankylosing spondylitis or in good health (not recorded which). Both conserved end residues are trimmed from each CDR3. Rows may omit the clone size; those that give it use once, few, many or a size class.

abundance | v_gene | CDR3aa
many | TRBV15 | ATSRESGPSVGT
many | TRBV9 | ASSATGGGNQPQH
. | TRBV7-3 | ASSFYSFSNVQF
many | TRBV10-3 | AISDAEKLF
many | TRBV11-2 | ASSLGVRNTEAF
many | TRBV14 | ASSQLDQPLH
few | TRBV7-2 | ASSLVGQPQETQY
many | TRBV20-1 | SASLTGEGVYSNQPQH
many | TRBV5-1 | ASSLTERQGGDGYT
. | TRBV6-2/TRBV6-3 | ASTGTLANEQF
many | TRBV10-3 | AISGTSGDSYEQY
many | TRBV10-2 | ASSPGGTTGELF
. | TRBV7-9 | ASSLAQGLGDTQY
many | TRBV5-1 | ASRRTAGSQETQY
many | TRBV24-1 | ATSDPLAGGPVTQY
. | TRBV12-3/TRBV12-4 | ASSLFSFDRWMNTEDF
. | TRBV7-8 | ASSSDTGWPQH
few | TRBV5-1 | ASSLGTSGSGPDTQY
. | TRBV12-3/TRBV12-4 | ASSPRRVAGTDTEAF
. | TRBV27 | ASTFGETQY
. | TRBV20-1 | SARPGLTTGELF
many | TRBV29-1 | SVSGPSGIFLDEQF
many | TRBV3-1 | ASLAEGAGELF
few | TRBV19 | ASSPTGGRGSQY
few | TRBV18 | ASSSGGNYGYT
few | TRBV18 | ASSLFSTGLEAF
. | TRBV7-3 | ASSLIAGANYGYT
many | TRBV28 | ASRLSTSGSRETQY
. | TRBV27 | ASSLGDRTGELF
few | TRBV5-6 | ASSLSFGGEQF
many | TRBV29-1 | SVERGVGGLSYEQY
few | TRBV5-6 | ASSLTLDTYTGELF
many | TRBV29-1 | SAPGGGNEQF
few | TRBV28 | ASSLTASGSYEQY
. | TRBV25-1 | ASSETRGLQETQY
many | TRBV12-3/TRBV12-4 | ASSWDKMNTEAF
many | TRBV29-1 | SVEQGTDTQY
few | TRBV7-9 | ASSRKGDGEKLF
many | TRBV18 | ASSPGPYGYT
many | TRBV12-3/TRBV12-4 | ASSFRAWQF
many | TRBV6-5 | ASSYSAGQGTEAF
few | TRBV7-6 | ASSSRTSGRLEQY
. | TRBV12-3/TRBV12-4 | ASTLAGLPYNEQF
. | TRBV29-1 | SVDRGNSDEQF
many | TRBV18 | ASSPNSNQPQH
many | TRBV20-1 | SAMGDSNQPQH
few | TRBV6-5 | ASSSSLPNPMNTEAF
many | TRBV6-1 | ASDGTGVGNTIY
. | TRBV20-1 | SARGEGLGGEQY
. | TRBV18 | ASSPIAEETQY
many | TRBV20-1 | SASPRLAGDTEAF
many | TRBV11-1 | ASSPLGVSTDTQY
few | TRBV5-1 | ASSQVTSDTDTQY
many | TRBV12-3/TRBV12-4 | ASSGLGASNQPQH